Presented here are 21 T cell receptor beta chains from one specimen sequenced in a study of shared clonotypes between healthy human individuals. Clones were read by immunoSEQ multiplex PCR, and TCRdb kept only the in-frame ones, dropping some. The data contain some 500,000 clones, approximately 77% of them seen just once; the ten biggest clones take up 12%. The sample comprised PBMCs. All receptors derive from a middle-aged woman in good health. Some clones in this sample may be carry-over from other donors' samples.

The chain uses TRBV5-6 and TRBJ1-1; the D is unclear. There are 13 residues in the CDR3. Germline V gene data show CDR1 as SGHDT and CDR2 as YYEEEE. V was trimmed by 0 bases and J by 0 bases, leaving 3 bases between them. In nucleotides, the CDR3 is TGTGCCAGCAGCTTGGAAGTGAACACTGAAGCTTTCTTT. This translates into CASSLEVNTEAFF. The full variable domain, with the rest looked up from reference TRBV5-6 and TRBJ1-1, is DAGVTQSPTHLIKTRGQQVTLRCSPKSGHDTVSWYQQALGQGPQFIFQYYEEEERQRGNFPDRFSGHQFPNYSSELNVNALLLGDSALYLCASSLEVNTEAFFGQGTRLTVV.

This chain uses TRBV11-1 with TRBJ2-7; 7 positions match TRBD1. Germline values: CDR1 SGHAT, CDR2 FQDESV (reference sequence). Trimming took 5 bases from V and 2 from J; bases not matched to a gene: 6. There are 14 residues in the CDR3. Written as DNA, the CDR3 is TGTGCCAGCAGCCCCAGGACAGGTCCCTACGAGCAGTACTTC. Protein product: CASSPRTGPYEQYF.

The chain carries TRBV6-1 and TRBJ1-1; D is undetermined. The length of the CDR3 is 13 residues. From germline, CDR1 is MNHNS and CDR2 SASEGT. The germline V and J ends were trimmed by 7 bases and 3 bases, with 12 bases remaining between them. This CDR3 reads CASKSRSDTEAFF. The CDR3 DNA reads TGTGCCAGCAAGTCCCGTTCGGACACTGAAGCTTTCTTT.

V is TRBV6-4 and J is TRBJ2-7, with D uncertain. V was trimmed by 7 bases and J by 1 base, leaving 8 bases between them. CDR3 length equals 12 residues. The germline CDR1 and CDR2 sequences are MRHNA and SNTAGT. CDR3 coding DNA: TGTGCCAGCATTGCCCTGTCCTACGAGCAGTACTTC. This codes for CASIALSYEQYF.

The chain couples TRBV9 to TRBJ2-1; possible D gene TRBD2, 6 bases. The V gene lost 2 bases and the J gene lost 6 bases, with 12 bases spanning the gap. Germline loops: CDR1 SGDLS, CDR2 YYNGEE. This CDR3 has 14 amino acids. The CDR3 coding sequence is TGTGCCAGCAGCGTCGGTGGGAGGCCCAATGAGCAGTTCTTC. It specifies CASSVGGRPNEQFF.

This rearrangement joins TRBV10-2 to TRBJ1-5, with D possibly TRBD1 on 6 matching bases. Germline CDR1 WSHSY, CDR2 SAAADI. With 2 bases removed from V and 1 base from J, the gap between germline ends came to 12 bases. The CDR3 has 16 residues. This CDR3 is CASSEPRTASNQPQHF. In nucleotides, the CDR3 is TGCGCCAGCAGTGAGCCCCGGACAGCCAGCAATCAGCCCCAGCATTTT.

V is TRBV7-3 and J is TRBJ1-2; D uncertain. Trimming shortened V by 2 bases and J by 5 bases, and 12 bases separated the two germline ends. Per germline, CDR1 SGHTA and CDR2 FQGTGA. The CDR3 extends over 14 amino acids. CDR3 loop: CASSLASGDYGYTF. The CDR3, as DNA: TGTGCCAGCAGCTTAGCCAGCGGGGATTATGGCTACACCTTC. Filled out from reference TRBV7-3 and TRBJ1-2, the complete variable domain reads GAGVSQTPSNKVTEKGKYVELRCDPISGHTALYWYRQSLGQGPEFLIYFQGTGAADDSGLPNDRFFAVRPEGSVSTLKIQRTERGDSAVYLCASSLASGDYGYTFGSGTRLTVV.

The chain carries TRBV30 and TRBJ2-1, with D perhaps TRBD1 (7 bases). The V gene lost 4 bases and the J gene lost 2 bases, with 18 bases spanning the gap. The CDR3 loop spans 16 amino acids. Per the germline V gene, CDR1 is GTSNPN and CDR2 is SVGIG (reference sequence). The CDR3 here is CAWKRLGGGTYNEQFF. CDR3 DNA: TGTGCCTGGAAACGGTTAGGAGGGGGCACCTACAATGAGCAGTTCTTC.

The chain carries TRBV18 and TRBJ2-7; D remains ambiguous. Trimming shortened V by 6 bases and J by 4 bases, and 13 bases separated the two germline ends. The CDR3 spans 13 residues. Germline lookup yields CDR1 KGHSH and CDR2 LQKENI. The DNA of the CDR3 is TGTGCCAGCTCGTCAGTCCCATTATACGAGCAGTACTTC. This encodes CASSSVPLYEQYF.

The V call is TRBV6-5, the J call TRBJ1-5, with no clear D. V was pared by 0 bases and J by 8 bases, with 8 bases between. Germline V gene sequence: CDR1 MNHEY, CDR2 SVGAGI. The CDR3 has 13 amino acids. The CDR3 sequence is CASSYSRGEPQHF. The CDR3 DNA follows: TGTGCCAGCAGTTACTCGCGCGGGGAGCCCCAGCATTTT.

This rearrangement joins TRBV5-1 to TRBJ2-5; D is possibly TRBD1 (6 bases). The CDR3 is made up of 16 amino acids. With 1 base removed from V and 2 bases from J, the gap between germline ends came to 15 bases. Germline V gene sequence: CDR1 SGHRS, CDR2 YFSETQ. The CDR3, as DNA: TGCGCCAGCAGCTTGACCCAGGGGTTCGGGCAAGAGACCCAGTACTTC. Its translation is CASSLTQGFGQETQYF.

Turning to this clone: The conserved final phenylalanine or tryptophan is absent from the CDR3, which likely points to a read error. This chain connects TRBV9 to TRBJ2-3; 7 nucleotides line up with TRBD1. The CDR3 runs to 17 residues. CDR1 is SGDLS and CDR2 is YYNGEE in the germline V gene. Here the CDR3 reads CASSVALGTDFTGTQYS. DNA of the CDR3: TGTGCCAGCAGCGTAGCCTTAGGGACAGACTTCACAGGTACGCAGTATTCT.

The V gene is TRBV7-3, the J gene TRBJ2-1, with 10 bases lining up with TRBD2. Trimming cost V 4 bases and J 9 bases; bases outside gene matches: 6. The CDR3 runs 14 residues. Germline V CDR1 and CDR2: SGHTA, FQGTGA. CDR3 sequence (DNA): TGTGCCAGCAGCTCTAGCGGGGGCCAGGGTGAGCAGTTCTTC. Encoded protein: CASSSSGGQGEQFF.

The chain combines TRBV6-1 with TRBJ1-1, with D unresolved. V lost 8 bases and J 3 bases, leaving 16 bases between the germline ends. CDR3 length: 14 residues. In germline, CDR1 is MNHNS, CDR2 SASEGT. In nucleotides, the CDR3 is TGTGCCAGCGCAACCGGCGGAGGAGACACTGAAGCTTTCTTT. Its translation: CASATGGGDTEAFF.

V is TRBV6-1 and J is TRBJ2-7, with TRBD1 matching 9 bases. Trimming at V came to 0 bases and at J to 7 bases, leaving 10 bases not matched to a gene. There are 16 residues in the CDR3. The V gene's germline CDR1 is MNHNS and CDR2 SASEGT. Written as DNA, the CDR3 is TGTGCCAGCAGTGAAGCGCTGGGACAGGGTACGTGGGAGCAGTACTTC. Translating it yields CASSEALGQGTWEQYF.

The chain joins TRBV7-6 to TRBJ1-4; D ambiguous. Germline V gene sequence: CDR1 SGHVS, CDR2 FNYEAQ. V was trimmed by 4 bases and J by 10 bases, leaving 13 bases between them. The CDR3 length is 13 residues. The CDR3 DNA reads TGTGCCAGCAGCTCAGACACAGAGGGAAAACTGTTTTTT. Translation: CASSSDTEGKLFF. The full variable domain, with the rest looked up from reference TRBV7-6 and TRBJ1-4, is GAGVSQSPRYKVTKRGQDVALRCDPISGHVSLYWYRQALGQGPEFLTYFNYEAQQDKSGLPNDRFSAERPEGSISTLTIQRTEQRDSAMYRCASSSDTEGKLFFGSGTQLSVL.

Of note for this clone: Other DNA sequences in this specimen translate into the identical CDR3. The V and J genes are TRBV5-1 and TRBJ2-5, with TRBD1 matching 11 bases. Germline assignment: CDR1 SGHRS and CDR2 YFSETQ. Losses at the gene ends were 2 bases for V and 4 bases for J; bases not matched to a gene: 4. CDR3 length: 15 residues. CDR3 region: CASSFGQGAGETQYF. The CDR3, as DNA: TGCGCCAGCAGCTTCGGACAGGGGGCGGGAGAGACCCAGTACTTC. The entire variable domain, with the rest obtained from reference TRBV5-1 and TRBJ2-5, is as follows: KAGVTQTPRYLIKTRGQQVTLSCSPISGHRSVSWYQQTPGQGLQFLFEYFSETQRNKGNFPGRFSGRQFSNSRSEMNVSTLELGDSALYLCASSFGQGAGETQYFGPGTRLLVL.

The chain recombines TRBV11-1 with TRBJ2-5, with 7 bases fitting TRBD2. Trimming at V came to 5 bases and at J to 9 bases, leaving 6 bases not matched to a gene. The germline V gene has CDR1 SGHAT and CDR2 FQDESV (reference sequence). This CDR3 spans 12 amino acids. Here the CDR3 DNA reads TGTGCCAGCAGCCCAGATCGGGAGGCCCAGTACTTC. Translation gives CASSPDREAQYF.

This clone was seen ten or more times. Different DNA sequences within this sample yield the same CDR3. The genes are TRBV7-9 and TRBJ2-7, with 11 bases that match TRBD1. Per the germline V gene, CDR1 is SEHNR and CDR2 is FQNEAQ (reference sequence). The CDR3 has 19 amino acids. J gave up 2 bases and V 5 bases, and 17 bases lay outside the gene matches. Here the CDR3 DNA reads TGTGCCAGCAGCGCGGACAGGGGGCGCGGGGACTATCACCCCTACGAGCAGTACTTC. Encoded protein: CASSADRGRGDYHPYEQYF.

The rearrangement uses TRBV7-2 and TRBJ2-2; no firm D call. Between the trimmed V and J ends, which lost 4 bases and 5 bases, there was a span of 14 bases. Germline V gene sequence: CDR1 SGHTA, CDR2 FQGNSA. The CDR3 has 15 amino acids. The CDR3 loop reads CASSSSMSRTGELFF. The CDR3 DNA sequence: TGTGCCAGCAGCTCGTCCATGTCTCGGACCGGGGAGCTGTTTTTT.

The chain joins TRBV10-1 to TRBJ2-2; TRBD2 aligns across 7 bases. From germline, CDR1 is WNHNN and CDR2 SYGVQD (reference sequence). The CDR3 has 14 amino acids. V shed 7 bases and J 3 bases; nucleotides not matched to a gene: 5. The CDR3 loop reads CASNGGGYTGELFF. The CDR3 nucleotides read TGCGCCAGCAATGGCGGGGGATACACCGGGGAGCTGTTTTTT.